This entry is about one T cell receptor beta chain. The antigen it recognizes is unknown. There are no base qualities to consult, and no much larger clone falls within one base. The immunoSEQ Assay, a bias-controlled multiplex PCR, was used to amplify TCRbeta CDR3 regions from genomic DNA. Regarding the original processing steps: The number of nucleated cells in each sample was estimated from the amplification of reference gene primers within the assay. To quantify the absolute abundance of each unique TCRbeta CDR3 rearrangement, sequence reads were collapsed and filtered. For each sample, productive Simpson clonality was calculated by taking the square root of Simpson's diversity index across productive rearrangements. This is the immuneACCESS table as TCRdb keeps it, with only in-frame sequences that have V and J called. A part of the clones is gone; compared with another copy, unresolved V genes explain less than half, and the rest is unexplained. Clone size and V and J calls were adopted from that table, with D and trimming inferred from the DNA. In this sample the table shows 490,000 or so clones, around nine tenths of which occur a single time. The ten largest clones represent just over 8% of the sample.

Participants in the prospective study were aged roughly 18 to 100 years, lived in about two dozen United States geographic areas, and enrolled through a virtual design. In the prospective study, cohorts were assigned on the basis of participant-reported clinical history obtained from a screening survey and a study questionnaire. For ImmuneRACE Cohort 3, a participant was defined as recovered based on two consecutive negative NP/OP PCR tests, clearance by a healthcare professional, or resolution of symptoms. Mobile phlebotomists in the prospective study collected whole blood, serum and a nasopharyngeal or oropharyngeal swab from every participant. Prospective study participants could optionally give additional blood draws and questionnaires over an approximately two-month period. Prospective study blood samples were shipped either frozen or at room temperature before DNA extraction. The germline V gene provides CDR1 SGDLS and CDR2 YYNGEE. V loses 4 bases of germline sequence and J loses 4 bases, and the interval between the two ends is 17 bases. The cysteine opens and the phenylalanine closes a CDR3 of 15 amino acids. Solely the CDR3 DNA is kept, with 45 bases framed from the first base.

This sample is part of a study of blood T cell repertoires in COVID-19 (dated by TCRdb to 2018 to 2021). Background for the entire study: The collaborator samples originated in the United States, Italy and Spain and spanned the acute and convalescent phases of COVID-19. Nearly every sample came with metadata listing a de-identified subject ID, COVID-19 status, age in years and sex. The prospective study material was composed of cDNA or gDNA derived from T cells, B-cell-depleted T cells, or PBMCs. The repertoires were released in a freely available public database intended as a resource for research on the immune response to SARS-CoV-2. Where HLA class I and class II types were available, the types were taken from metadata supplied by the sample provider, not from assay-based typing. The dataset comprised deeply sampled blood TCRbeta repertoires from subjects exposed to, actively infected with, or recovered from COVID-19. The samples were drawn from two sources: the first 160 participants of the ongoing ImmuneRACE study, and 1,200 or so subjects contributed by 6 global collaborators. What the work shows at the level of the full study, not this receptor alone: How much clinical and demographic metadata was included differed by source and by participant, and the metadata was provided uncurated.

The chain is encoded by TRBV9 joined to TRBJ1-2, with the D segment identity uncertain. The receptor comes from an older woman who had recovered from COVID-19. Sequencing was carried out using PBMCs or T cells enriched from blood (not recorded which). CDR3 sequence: CASSLAKGSGYGYTF. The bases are TGTGCCAGCAGCCTAGCGAAAGGGAGCGGCTATGGCTACACCTTC.